This TCR beta chain was found in a study of T cells after yellow fever vaccination. Overall study context: SMART-Seq v4 Ultra Low Input served to prepare low-cell-number fractions. Study observations and caveats: Across the CD4 and CD8 compartments, a small share of clonotypes was present in both.

V shed 3 bases and J shed 7 bases, with 15 bases lying between them. CDR3 length: 14 residues. The germline CDR1 and CDR2 sequences are SEHNR and FQNEAQ (reference sequence). MiXCR was run by TCRdb on the 5' RACE reads, yielding one entry per CDR3 protein. Altogether just under 600,000 distinct CDR3 sequences are present, around an eighth being singletons, with the ten largest covering more than 13%. This clonotype was observed a handful of times. Its antigen is undetermined. The V and J genes are TRBV7-9 and TRBJ1-2; TRBD1 is a possible D gene (6 bases). The receptor was derived from a man aged 25-45 years who received the YFV17D yellow fever vaccine. The sample here was PBMCs, taken on the day of the yellow fever booster vaccination. The CDR3 sequence: CASSFSGELRGYTF. The CDR3 nucleotides read TGTGCCAGCAGCTTCTCAGGGGAATTGCGTGGCTACACCTTC.